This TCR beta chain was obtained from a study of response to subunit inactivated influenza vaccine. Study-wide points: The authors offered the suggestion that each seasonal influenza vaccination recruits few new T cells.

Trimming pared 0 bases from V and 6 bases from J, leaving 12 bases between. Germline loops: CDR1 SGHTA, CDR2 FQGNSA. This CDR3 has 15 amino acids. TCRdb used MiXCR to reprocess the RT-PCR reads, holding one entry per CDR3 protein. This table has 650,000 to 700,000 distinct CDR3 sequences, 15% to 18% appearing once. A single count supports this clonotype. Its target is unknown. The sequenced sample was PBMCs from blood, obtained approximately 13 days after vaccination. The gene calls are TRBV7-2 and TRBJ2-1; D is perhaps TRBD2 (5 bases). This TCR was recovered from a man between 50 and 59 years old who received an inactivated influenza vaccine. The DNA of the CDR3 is TGTGCCAGCAGCTTAGCTAGCGCGAGGGCCAATGAGCAGTTCTTC. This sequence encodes CASSLASARANEQFF.